These T cell receptor beta chains were read from a single sample in a study of ipilimumab plus nivolumab after autologous stem cell transplantation. Profiling relied on immunoSEQ multiplex PCR, and the TCRdb table lists in-frame clones only, not all of them. The sample carries about 17,000 clones, about 80% recorded once. The sample here was PBMCs, taken in a trial of ipilimumab plus nivolumab as post-transplant consolidation. The source of these receptors is a male donor with diffuse large B-cell lymphoma. CDR3s include the opening cysteine and the closing phenylalanine or tryptophan. The D gene is left open where the match is weak. Clone size appears in some rows only: once, few, many, or a class for an expanded clone.

>TRBJ2-1|TRBV5-1|NA|TRBD2
CASSLAAGGPDSGEQFF
TGCGCCAGCAGCTTGGCGGCGGGGGGGCCGGATTCCGGTGAGCAGTTCTTC
>TRBJ1-4|TRBV11-2|NA|NA
CASSLGGSPANEKLFF
TGTGCCAGCAGCTTAGGAGGCTCGCCTGCTAATGAAAAACTGTTTTTT
>TRBJ2-6|TRBV6-6|NA|NA
CASSASKSGANVLTF
TGTGCCAGCAGTGCCTCAAAATCTGGGGCCAACGTCCTGACTTTC
>TRBJ2-3|TRBV19|NA|NA
CASSLPGSGTDTQYF
TGTGCCAGCAGCCTCCCGGGGAGCGGCACAGATACGCAGTATTTT
>TRBJ1-1|TRBV19|few|NA
CASSIIRGTPNTEAFF
TGTGCCAGTAGTATTATTCGTGGGACACCTAACACTGAAGCTTTCTTT
>TRBJ2-2|TRBV27|NA|TRBD2
CASSFRLAGGIGTGELFF
TGTGCCAGCAGTTTTCGACTAGCGGGGGGAATTGGCACCGGGGAGCTGTTTTTT
>TRBJ2-7|TRBV7-2|NA|TRBD1
CASSLAGQGADGQYF
TGTGCCAGCAGCTTAGCGGGACAGGGGGCTGATGGGCAGTACTTC
>TRBJ2-7|TRBV5-4|NA|TRBD1
CASSFGQGAVEQYF
TGTGCCAGCAGCTTCGGACAGGGAGCGGTCGAGCAGTACTTC
>TRBJ1-2|TRBV7-2|NA|NA
CASSFGQVNYGYTF
TGTGCCAGCAGCTTTGGGCAAGTCAACTATGGCTACACCTTC
>TRBJ1-5|TRBV7-6|few|NA
CASSLGSQPQHF
TGTGCCAGCAGCTTAGGAAGCCAGCCCCAGCATTTT
>TRBJ2-1|TRBV19|NA|TRBD1
CASTAGTGYREQFF
TGTGCCAGCACCGCCGGGACAGGGTATCGGGAGCAGTTCTTC
>TRBJ1-1|TRBV18|NA|NA
CASSPLEGRTEAFF
TGTGCCAGCTCACCCCTGGAGGGGAGGACTGAAGCTTTCTTT
>TRBJ2-3|TRBV2|NA|TRBD2
CATNRGGRTDTQYF
TGTGCCACTAATCGGGGGGGGCGAACAGATACGCAGTATTTT
>TRBJ2-5|TRBV7-3|NA|TRBD1
CASSSGTGQETQYF
TGTGCCAGCAGCTCCGGGACAGGCCAAGAGACCCAGTACTTC
>TRBJ1-6|TRBV5-6|NA|NA
CASSFVGNSPLHF
TGTGCCAGCAGCTTCGTCGGGAATTCACCCCTCCACTTT
>TRBJ1-2|TRBV4-1|NA|TRBD1
CASSQDRTGNVPNYGYTF
TGCGCCAGCAGCCAAGACAGGACAGGGAATGTTCCTAACTATGGCTACACCTTC